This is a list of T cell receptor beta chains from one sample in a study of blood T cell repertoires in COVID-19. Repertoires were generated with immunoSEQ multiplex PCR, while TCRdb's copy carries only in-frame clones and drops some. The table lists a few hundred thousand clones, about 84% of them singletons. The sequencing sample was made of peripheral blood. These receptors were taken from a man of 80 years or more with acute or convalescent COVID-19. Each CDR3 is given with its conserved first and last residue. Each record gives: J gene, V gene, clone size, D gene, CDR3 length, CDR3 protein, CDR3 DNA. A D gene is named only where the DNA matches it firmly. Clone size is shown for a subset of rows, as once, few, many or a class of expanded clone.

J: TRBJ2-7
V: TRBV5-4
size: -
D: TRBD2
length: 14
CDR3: CASSLEVAGNEQYF
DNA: TGTGCCAGCAGCTTGGAGGTAGCGGGGAACGAGCAGTACTTC

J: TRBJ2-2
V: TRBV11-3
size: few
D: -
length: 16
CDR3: CASSLKSRANTGELFF
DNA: TGTGCCAGCAGCTTAAAGTCCAGGGCGAACACCGGGGAGCTGTTTTTT

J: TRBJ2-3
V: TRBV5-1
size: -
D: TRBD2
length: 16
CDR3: CASSLEPSGNTDTQYF
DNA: TGCGCCAGCAGCTTGGAGCCTAGCGGAAACACAGATACGCAGTATTTT

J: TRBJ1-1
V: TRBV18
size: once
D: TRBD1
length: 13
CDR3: CASSPIQGRGAFF
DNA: TGTGCCAGCTCACCTATACAGGGGCGAGGAGCTTTCTTT

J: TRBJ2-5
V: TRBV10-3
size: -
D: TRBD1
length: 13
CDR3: CAIRGQPQETQYF
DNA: TGTGCCATCAGGGGACAGCCCCAGGAGACCCAGTACTTC

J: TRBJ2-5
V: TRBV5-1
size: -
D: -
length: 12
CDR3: CASSLLQETQYF
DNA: TGCGCCAGCAGCCTGTTACAAGAGACCCAGTACTTC

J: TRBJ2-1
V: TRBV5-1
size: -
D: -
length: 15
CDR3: CASSFGRAEYNEQFF
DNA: TGCGCCAGCAGCTTTGGCAGGGCGGAGTACAATGAGCAGTTCTTC

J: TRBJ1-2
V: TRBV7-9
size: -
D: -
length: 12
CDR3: CASTQEIYGYTF
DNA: TGTGCCAGCACCCAGGAAATCTATGGCTACACCTTC

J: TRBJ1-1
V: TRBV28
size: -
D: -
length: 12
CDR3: CASTLRGYEAFF
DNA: TGTGCCAGCACCTTACGGGGTTATGAAGCTTTCTTT

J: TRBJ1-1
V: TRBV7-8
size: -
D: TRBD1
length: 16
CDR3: CASSFTLGQRNTEAFF
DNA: TGTGCCAGCAGCTTCACTTTGGGACAGCGAAACACTGAAGCTTTCTTT

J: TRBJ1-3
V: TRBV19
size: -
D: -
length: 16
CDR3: CASTPLTGVSGNTIYF
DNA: TGTGCCAGTACGCCCTTAACAGGAGTCTCTGGAAACACCATATATTTT

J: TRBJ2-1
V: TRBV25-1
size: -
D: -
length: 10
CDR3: CASSELMKLF
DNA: TGTGCCAGCAGTGAGCTCATGAAGCTCTTC

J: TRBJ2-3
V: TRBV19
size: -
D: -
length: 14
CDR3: CASTPSFSTDTQYF
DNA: TGTGCCAGTACCCCTAGTTTCAGCACAGATACGCAGTATTTT

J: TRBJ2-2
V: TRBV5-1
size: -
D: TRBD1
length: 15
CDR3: CASSIGQGSTGELFF
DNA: TGCGCCAGCAGCATCGGACAGGGGAGCACCGGGGAGCTGTTTTTT

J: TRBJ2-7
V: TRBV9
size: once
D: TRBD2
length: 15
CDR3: CASSVGLAGTYEQYF
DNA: TGTGCCAGCAGCGTAGGGCTAGCGGGAACCTACGAGCAGTACTTC

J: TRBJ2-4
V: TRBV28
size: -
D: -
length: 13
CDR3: CASSLRADSQQYF
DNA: TGTGCCAGCAGTTTACGCGCGGACAGCCAGCAGTACTTC

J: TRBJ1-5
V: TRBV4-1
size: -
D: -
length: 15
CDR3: CASSQDGGTNQPQHF
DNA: TGCGCCAGCAGCCAAGACGGGGGGACAAATCAGCCCCAGCATTTT

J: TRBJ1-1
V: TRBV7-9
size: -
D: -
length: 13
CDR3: CASRLDILPQAFF
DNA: TGTGCCAGCAGGTTGGACATCTTACCCCAAGCTTTCTTT